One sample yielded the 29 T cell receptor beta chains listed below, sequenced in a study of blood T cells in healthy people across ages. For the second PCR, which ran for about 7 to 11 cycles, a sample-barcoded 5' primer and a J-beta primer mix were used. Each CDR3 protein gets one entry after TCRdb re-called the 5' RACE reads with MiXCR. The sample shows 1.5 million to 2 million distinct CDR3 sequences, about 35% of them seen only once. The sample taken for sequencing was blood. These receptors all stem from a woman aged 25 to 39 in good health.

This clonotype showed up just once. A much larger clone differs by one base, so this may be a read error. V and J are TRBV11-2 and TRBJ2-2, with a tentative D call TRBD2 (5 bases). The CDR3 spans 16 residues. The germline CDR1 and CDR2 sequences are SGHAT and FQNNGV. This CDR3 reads CASSPISSINTGKLFF. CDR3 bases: TGTGCCAGCAGCCCAATCAGCAGTATAAACACCGGGAAGCTGTTTTTT. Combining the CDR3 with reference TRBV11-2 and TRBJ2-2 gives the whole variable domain EAGVAQSPRYKIIEKRQSVAFWCNPISGHATLYWYQQILGQGPKLLIQFQNNGVVDDSQLPKDRFSAERLKGVDSTLKIQPAKLEDSAVYLCASSPISSINTGKLFFGEGSRLTVL.

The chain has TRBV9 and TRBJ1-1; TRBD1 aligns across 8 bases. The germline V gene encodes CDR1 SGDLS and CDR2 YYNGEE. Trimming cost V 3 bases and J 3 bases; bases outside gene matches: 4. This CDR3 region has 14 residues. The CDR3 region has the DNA TGTGCCAGCAGCGAGTGGGGACAGGACACTGAAGCTTTCTTT. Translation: CASSEWGQDTEAFF.

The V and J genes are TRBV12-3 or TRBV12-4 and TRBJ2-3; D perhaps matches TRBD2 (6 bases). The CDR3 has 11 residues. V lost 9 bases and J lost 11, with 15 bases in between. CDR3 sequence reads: CARARGDEQYF. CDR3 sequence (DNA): TGTGCCAGAGCCCGCGGGGATGAGCAGTATTTT.

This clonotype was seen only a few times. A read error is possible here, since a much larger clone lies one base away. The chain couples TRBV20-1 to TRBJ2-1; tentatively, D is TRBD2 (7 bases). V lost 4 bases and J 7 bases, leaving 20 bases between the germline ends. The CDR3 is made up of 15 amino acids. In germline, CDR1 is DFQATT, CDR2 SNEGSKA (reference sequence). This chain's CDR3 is CSATSFRGAGNEQFF. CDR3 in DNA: TGCAGTGCTACCTCTTTCCGGGGGGCGGGGAATGAGCAGTTCTTC.

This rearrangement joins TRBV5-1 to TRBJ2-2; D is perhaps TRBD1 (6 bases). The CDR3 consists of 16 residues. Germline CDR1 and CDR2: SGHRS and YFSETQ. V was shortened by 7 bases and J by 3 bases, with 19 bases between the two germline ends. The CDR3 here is CASGRGQRLDTGELFF. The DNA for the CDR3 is TGCGCCAGCGGCAGGGGCCAACGATTGGACACCGGGGAGCTGTTTTTT.

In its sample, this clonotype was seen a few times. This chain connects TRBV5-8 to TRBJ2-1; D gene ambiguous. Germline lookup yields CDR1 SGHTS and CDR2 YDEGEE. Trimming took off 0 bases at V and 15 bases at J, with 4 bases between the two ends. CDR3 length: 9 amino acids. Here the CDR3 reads CASSLGGFF. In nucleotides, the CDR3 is TGTGCCAGCAGCTTGGGGGGGTTCTTC.

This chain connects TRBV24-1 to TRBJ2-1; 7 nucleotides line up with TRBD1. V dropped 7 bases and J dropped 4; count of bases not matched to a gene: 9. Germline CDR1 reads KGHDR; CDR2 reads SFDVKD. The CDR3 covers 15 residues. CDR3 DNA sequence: TGTGCCACCAGCCCAGGGAAGGGGGCGTACAATGAGCAGTTCTTC. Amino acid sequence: CATSPGKGAYNEQFF.

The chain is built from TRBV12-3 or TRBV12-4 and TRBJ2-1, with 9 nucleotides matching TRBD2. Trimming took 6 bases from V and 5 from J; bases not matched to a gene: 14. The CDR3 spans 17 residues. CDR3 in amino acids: CASSPLDSGGPNNEQFF. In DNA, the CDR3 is TGTGCCAGCAGCCCTCTAGATAGCGGGGGCCCTAACAATGAGCAGTTCTTC.

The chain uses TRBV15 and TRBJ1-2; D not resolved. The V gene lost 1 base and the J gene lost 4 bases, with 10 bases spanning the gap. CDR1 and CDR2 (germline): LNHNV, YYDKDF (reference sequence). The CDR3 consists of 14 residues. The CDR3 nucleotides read TGTGCCACCAGCAGAGTCGTCAGTTCCTATGGCTACACCTTC. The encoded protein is CATSRVVSSYGYTF.

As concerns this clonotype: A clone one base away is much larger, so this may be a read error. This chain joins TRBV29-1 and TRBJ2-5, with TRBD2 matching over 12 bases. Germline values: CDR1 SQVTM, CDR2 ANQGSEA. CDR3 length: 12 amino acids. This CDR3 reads CSASGGAETQHF. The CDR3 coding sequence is TGCAGCGCTAGCGGGGGGGCCGAGACCCAGCACTTC.

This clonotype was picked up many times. The CDR3 nucleotides read TGCGCCAGCAGCCACCCTCCGAACTTATACAATGAGCAGTTCTTC. Translating gives CASSHPPNLYNEQFF. The chain is built from TRBV4-1 and TRBJ2-1; unclear D gene. The germline V gene encodes CDR1 MGHRA and CDR2 YSYEKL. CDR3 size: 15 residues. Deletions cut 3 bases from V and 4 bases from J, with 13 bases between.

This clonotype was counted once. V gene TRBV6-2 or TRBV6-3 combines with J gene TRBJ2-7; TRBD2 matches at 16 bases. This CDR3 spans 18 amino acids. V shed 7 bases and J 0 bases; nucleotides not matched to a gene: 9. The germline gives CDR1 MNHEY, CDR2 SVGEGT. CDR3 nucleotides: TGTGCCAGCACCCTAGGGACTAGCGGGGGGGCCTACTCCTACGAGCAGTACTTC. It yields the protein CASTLGTSGGAYSYEQYF.

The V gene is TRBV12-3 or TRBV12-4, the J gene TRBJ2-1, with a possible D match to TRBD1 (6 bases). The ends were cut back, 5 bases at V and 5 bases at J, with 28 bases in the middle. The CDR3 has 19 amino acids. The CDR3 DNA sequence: TGTGCCAGCAGTACCTACAGGGTTCGGGCTGTTAAGAGAGACAATGAGCAGTTCTTC. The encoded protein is CASSTYRVRAVKRDNEQFF.

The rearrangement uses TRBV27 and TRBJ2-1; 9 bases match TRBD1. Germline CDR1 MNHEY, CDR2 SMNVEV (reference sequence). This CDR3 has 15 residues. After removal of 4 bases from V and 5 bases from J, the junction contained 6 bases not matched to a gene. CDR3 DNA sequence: TGTGCCAGCAGTTCCCGGGACAGGGTCAACAATGAGCAGTTCTTC. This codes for CASSSRDRVNNEQFF.

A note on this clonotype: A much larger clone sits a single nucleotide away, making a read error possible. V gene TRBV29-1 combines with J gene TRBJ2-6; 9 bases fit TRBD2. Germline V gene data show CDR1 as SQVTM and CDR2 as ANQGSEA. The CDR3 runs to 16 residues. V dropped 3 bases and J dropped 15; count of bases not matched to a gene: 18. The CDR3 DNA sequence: TGCAGCGTTGAGCTGGGGGTTGGCGGGAGGGCAGGAGCCCTGACTTTC. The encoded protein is CSVELGVGGRAGALTF.

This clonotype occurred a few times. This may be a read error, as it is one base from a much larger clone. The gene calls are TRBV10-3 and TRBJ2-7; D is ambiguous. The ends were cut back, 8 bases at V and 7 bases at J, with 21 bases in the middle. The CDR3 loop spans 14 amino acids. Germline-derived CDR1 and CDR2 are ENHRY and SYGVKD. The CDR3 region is CAIRPLDLGNEQYF. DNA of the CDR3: TGTGCCATCCGGCCGCTAGATCTAGGCAATGAGCAGTACTTC.

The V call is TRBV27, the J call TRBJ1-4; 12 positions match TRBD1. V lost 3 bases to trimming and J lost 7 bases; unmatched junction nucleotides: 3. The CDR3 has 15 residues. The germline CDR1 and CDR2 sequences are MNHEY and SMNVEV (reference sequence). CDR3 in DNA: TGTGCCAGCAGTTTTGGGACAGGGGGCCGTGAAAAACTGTTTTTT. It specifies CASSFGTGGREKLFF.

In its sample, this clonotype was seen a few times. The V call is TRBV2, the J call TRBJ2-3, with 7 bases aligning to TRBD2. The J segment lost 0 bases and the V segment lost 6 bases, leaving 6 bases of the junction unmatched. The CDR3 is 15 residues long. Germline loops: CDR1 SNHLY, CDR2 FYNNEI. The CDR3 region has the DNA TGTGCCAGCAGGCGGCGAGCGGGGAGCACAGATACGCAGTATTTT. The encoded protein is CASRRRAGSTDTQYF.

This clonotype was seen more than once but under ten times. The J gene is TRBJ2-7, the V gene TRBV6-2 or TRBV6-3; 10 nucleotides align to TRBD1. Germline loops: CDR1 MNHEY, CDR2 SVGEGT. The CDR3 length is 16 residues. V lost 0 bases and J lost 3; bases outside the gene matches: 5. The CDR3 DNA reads TGTGCCAGCAGTTACTCTGCCGGGACAGGGGTCTACGAGCAGTACTTC. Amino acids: CASSYSAGTGVYEQYF.

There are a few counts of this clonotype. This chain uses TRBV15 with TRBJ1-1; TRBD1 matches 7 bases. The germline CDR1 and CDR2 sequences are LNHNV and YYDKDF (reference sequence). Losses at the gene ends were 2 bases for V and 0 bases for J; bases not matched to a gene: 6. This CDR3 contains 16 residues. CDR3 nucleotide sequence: TGTGCCACCAGCAGACGGACAGGACCGATGAACACTGAAGCTTTCTTT. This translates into CATSRRTGPMNTEAFF.

DNA of the CDR3: TGTGCCAGCAGCGGGACTGGCTGGACTGAAGCTTTCTTT. It specifies CASSGTGWTEAFF. V is TRBV7-2 and J is TRBJ1-1; perhaps TRBD1 as D (5 bases). Germline CDR1 is SGHTA and CDR2 is FQGNSA. This CDR3 spans 13 amino acids. Trimming stripped 5 bases from V and 5 bases from J, with 12 bases between.

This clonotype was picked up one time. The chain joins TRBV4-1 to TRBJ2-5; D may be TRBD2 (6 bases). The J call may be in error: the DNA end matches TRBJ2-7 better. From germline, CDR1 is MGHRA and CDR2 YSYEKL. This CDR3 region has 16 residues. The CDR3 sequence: CASSQEPGTLQYEQYF. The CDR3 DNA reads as TGCGCCAGCAGCCAGGAACCCGGGACTCTGCAATACGAGCAGTACTTC.

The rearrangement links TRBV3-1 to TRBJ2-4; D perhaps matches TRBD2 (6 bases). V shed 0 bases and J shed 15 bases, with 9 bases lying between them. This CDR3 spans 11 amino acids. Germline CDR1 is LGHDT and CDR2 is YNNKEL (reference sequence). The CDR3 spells CASSQETRLYF. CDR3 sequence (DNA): TGTGCCAGCAGCCAAGAGACTAGGCTGTACTTC.

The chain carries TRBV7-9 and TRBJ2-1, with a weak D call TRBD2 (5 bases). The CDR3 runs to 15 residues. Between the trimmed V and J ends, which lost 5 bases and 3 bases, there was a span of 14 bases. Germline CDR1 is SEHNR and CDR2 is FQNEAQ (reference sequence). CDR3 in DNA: TGTGCCAGCAGCGGTACCCAGCGGAGCTACAATGAGCAGTTCTTC. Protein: CASSGTQRSYNEQFF.

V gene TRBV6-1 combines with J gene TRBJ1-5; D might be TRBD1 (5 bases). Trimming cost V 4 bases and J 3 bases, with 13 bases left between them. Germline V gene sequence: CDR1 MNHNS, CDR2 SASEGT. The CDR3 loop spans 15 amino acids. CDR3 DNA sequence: TGTGCCAGCAGTGGCAGGGAAACGTACAATCAGCCCCAGCATTTT. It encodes CASSGRETYNQPQHF.

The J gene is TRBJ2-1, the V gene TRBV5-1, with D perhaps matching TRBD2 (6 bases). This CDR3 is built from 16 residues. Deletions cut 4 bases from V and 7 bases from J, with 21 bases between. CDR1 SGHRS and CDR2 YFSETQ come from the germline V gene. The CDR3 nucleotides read TGCGCCAGCAGCCGTTCGATCCAAAGCGGGCGTAATGAGCAGTTCTTC. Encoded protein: CASSRSIQSGRNEQFF.

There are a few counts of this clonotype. CDR3 bases: TGTGCCAGCAGCCTAGGGATGGGACTAGATCAAGAGACCCAGTACTTC. Translated: CASSLGMGLDQETQYF. The chain recombines TRBV7-7 with TRBJ2-5, with TRBD2 matching over 8 bases. The CDR3 spans 16 residues. Trimming cost V 5 bases and J 2 bases; bases outside gene matches: 10. In germline, CDR1 is SSHAT, CDR2 FNYEAQ (reference sequence).

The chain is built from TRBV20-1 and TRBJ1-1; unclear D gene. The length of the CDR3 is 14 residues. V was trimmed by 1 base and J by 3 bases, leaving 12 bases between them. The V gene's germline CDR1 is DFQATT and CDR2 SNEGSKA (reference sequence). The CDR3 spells CSARGGGRDTEAFF. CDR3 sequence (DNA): TGCAGTGCTAGAGGCGGCGGGAGGGACACTGAAGCTTTCTTT.

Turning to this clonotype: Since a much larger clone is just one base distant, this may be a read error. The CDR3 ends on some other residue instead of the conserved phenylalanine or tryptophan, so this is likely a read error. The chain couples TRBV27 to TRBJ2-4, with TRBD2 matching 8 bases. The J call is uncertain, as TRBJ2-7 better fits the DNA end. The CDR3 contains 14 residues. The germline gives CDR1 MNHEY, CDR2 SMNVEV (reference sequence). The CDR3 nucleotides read TGTGCCAGCAGTTCGGGGGGGCCCTCTCTCGAGCAGTACTGC. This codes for CASSSGGPSLEQYC.